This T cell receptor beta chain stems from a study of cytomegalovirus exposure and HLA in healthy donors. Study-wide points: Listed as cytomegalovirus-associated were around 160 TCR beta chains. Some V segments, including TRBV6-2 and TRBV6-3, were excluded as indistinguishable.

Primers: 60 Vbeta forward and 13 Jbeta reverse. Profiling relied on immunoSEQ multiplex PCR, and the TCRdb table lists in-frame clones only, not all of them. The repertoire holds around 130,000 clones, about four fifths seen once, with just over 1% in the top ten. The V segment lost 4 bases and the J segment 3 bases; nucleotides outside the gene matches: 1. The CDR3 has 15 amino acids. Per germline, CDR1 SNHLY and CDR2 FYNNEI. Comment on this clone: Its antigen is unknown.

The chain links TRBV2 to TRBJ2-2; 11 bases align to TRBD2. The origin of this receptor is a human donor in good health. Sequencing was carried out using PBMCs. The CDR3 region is CASSASGGYTGELFF. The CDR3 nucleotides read TGTGCCAGCAGTGCTAGCGGGGGGTACACCGGGGAGCTGTTTTTT.